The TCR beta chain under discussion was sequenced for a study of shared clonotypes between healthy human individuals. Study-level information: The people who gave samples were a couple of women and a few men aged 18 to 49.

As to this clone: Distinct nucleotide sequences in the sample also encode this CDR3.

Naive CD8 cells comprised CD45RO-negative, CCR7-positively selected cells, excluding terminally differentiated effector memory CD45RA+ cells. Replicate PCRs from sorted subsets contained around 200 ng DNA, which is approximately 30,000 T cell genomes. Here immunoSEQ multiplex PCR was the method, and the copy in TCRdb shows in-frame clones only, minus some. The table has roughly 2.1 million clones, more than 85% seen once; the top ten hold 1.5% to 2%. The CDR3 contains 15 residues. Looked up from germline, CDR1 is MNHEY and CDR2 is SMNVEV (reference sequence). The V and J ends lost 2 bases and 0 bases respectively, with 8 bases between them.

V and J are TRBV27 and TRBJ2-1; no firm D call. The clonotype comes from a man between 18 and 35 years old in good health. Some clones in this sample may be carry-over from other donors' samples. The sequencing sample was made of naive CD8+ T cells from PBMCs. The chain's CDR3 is CASSLQGRSYNEQFF. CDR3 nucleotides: TGTGCCAGCAGTTTACAAGGGCGCTCCTACAATGAGCAGTTCTTC.